What follows describes a single TCR beta chain. Its antigen is still unknown. The source of the sample is a study of cytomegalovirus exposure and HLA in healthy donors. V shed 2 bases and J shed 0 bases, with 18 bases lying between them. There are 18 residues in the CDR3. The germline V gene has CDR1 SGDLS and CDR2 YYNGEE. PCR primers comprised 60 Vbeta and 13 Jbeta primers. TCRdb's copy holds only in-frame clones and misses some; the assay was immunoSEQ multiplex PCR. The table includes 150,000 to 200,000 clones, 82% detected once. Overall study results and limits: Most likely, a cluster of highly shared sequence variants arose as a sequencing artifact. For TCR beta chains, V- and J-gene trimming was later linked to a missense DCLRE1C variant. In a later analysis, specific HLA alleles were associated with 15,000 to 20,000 TCR beta sequences at a 0.05 false discovery rate. TRBV6-2, TRBV6-3 and other indistinguishable V segments were excluded.

The chain is built from TRBV9 and TRBJ2-1; maybe TRBD1 (6 bases). The source material was PBMCs. The sequence was collected from a girl aged 2 to 9 in good health and CMV-seropositive. The CDR3 protein is CASSVGMGTPSSYNEQFF. The CDR3 nucleotides read TGTGCCAGCAGCGTGGGAATGGGGACACCGAGCTCCTACAATGAGCAGTTCTTC.